The present T cell receptor (beta chain) was sequenced within a study of cytomegalovirus exposure and HLA in healthy donors. The trim removed 2 bases at V and 8 bases at J, leaving 7 bases unmatched. The CDR3 loop spans 14 amino acids. The germline V gene encodes CDR1 MNHEY and CDR2 SMNVEV (reference sequence). This PCR relied on a set of 60 Vbeta primers and 13 Jbeta primers. Only in-frame clones appear in the TCRdb table, and some are missing; sequencing was by immunoSEQ multiplex PCR. The sample consists of 110,000 or so clones, 74% of them appearing once. The source is a woman in her 40s in good health and CMV-seropositive. The specimen sequenced was PBMCs. The J gene is TRBJ1-2, the V gene TRBV27, with 8 nucleotides matching TRBD1. CDR3 in DNA: TGTGCCAGCAGTTTAGCCAGGGGGCGCAAGGGCTACACCTTC. This codes for CASSLARGRKGYTF.